This T cell receptor (beta chain) originates from a study of shared clonotypes between healthy human individuals. General study results and limits: Generation probability values for non-shared clonotypes were lower than those for clonotypes shared by all four donors. The researchers took only blood, and tissue repertoires probably look different. It was observed that 5% to 6.5% of naive CD4 clonotypes were shared across a handful of donors.

A note on this clone: Its target is unknown.

Per the original methods: Junction-only sequences produced by ImmunoSEQ had no quality scores, so filtering differed. Repertoires were generated with immunoSEQ multiplex PCR, while TCRdb's copy carries only in-frame clones and drops some. V, J and clone size were drawn from that table, and D and trimming were deduced from the DNA. Of approximately 720,000 clones listed, 72% were seen once; the top ten hold approximately 1.8%. V was shortened by 1 base and J by 5 bases, with 19 bases between the two germline ends. The length of the CDR3 is 17 residues. Germline V lookup: CDR1 SGHKS, CDR2 YYEKEE (reference sequence).

The TCR was taken from a woman aged 30 to 39 in good health. Input material: memory CD4+ T cells sorted from blood. Subset indicated: CD45RA-negative fraction. The chain is built from TRBV5-5 and TRBJ1-5, with D maybe TRBD1 (5 bases). The CDR3 sequence: CASSLRGETTYDQPQHF. DNA of the CDR3: TGTGCCAGCAGCTTGCGGGGGGAAACCACTTACGATCAGCCCCAGCATTTT.